The TCR beta chain described here comes from a study of T-cell memory formation after mild COVID-19 (dated by TCRdb to the early 2020s). Regarding the study in general: Most TCR sequence clusters were specific to one of the two donors. T-cell clones expanding and contracting after mild COVID-19 in two donors were tracked by longitudinal TCRalpha and TCRbeta repertoire sequencing. The cohort was made up of two young adult volunteers, one female and one male, who were previously healthy.

This clonotype appeared a few times. Which antigen it targets is not known. Qualities for individual bases were not recorded, and no much larger clone is one base off. Ficoll-Paque density gradient centrifugation was the method used to isolate PBMCs. The CDR3 starts with the cysteine, ends with the phenylalanine, and has 15 residues. Solely the CDR3 DNA is kept, with 45 bases framed from the first base. After removal of 8 bases from V and 7 bases from J, the junction retains 17 bases not matched to a gene. Reading the germline V gene gives CDR1 MNHEY and CDR2 SVGAGI. Sequenced on an Illumina NovaSeq 6000. Using 5'RACE with constant-segment primers, TCRalpha and TCRbeta cDNA libraries were constructed, with sample barcodes and unique molecular identifiers added in the process. RNA was extracted from every sample with Trizol reagent. The libraries were amplified in two PCR steps, and the second step added a second sample barcode and Illumina TruSeq adapters. Sequencing of the libraries was done on an Illumina NovaSeq, producing 2 x 150 bp paired-end reads. Per the original workflow: Demultiplexing of reads and collapsing into UMI-guided consensus sequences were performed with migec v1.2.7. With mixcr v2.1.11, UMI consensuses were aligned to TRA and TRB V and J templates and assembled into clonotypes. Clonotypes were classified as expanded or contracted when called significant by both edgeR and NoisET, with noise models trained on biological replicates. For edgeR calls, the thresholds were a false discovery rate-adjusted p below 0.01 and a log2 fold-change of 1. As an exploratory analysis of dynamics, max-normalized trajectories of the 1000 most abundant clonotypes were examined with PCA combined with hierarchical clustering. Separately sequenced CD4+ and CD8+ repertoires were used to assign a CD4 or CD8 phenotype to each responding clone. In-frame beta chains were kept once TCRdb had trimmed the public reads at Q25 with fastp and called clones with MiXCR. Identical CDR3 proteins give one entry, which carries the most common genes and DNA. TCRdb, not the original authors, processed these V and J calls. The sample table lists about 560,000 distinct CDR3 sequences, about 20% of them with a count of one. Together, the top ten hold about 8.7% of the sample.

Results and caveats for the whole study, not just this receptor: Only two mild cases were covered in the study, and larger cohorts including severe cases with pre-infection samples were considered necessary. From day 15 to 85, contracting clones showed balanced CD4/CD8 phenotypes, whereas a second wave of clones that expanded from day 15 to 37 leaned towards CD4+. SARS-CoV-2 specificity of the second-wave clones peaking on day 37 was not confirmed. Contracting CD4+ clones appeared mostly in the CM and EM memory subsets, whereas CD8+ clones were enriched in EMRA. The detection of some responding clones in pre-infection memory suggests that pre-existing cross-reactive memory T cells joined the SARS-CoV-2 response.

Material: PBMCs or a T cell subset sorted from them (not recorded which). The TCR was taken from an adult woman who had mild COVID-19 (a few samples of this study predate the infection). The sample titles of this study are shuffled in the database, so cell type and time point are left out; the donor was told from shared clones. Recombination joined TRBV6-5 with TRBJ2-7, and TRBD2 matches 7 of the central bases. The CDR3 corresponds to CASGSLAGALSEQYF. The base sequence is TGTGCCAGCGGCTCCTTGGCGGGAGCCCTCTCAGAGCAGTACTTC.